Described below is a single T cell receptor beta chain sequence and its context. Its antigen specificity is not known. Base qualities are not at hand, and no much larger clone is one base apart. The germline V gene sets CDR1 to SNHLY and CDR2 to FYNNEI. The trim is 6 bases for V and 4 bases for J, with a gap of 13 bases between the germline ends. The CDR3 numbers 13 residues from cysteine through phenylalanine. The CDR3 DNA has 39 bases and is translated from base 1. This sample is part of a study of beta chain features in type 1 diabetes (dated by TCRdb to 2016 to 2019). About the study as a whole: Mean age, gender distribution, total cell number and subset yield were not different between patients and healthy donors. A total of over 90,000,000 sorted cells were examined across all samples, and a strong correlation was observed between cell number per subset and RNA yield. The study compared TCRB repertoires of sorted circulating CD4+ T cell subsets between recently diagnosed type 1 diabetes patients and matched healthy donors. Regulatory and stem cell-like memory subsets were isolated from only 8 patients and roughly eight healthy donors, whereas naive and central memory subsets came from all 30 or so donors. The research as a whole found: At VDJ recombination sites, type 1 diabetes patients had fewer insertions and more deleted nucleotides, which implies abnormalities in thymic rearrangement. Because cDNA was sequenced instead of genomic DNA, highly expressing activated cells could be over-represented, though the groups showed no difference in activation or CD3 levels. Naive, central memory and regulatory TCRB repertoires appeared to be more alike among patients than among healthy donors. Shorter templates might be favored by PCR, yet because patient and control samples were amplified and corrected together, any such skew would affect both groups equally. Type 1 diabetes patients showed a moderate but significant shortening of TCRB CDR3 length in all four CD4+ subsets. HLA sub-analyses involved small numbers of individuals, so any influence of HLA type on TCRB rearrangement remained unresolved.

From each donor, a single peripheral blood sample of about 110 mL on average was drawn into heparinised tubes. A BD FACSAria II was used to sort naive, central memory, regulatory and stem cell-like memory CD4+ T cells with a panel that included CD45RO, CCR7, CD25, CD127, CD95 and CD27. All sorted populations exceeded 95% purity. PBMCs were isolated right away by Lymphoprep density gradient centrifugation and were stained directly, without culture. So that batch effects would be minimized, each experiment stained and sorted samples in pairs, pairing one healthy donor with one patient. The High Capacity cDNA Reverse Transcription Kit was used to reverse transcribe all of the isolated RNA, meaning that expressed TCRB transcripts were what got sequenced. Deep immunoSEQ sequencing was applied to naive, central memory and regulatory T cell samples, giving an average of approximately 3.8 million total reads per sample. Sorted cells were lysed in RLT buffer and RNA was extracted with DNase-treated RNeasy Micro or Mini kits, depending on cell number. Each cell subset was processed separately to prevent cross-contamination, with patient and healthy donor samples processed together. The immunoSEQ multiplex PCR was used to amplify TCRB sequences from cDNA, generating 87-bp fragments that spanned the CDR3 region. The amplicons were sequenced using the Illumina HiSeq platform. Per the authors' processing: PCR bias was corrected computationally using synthetic template baselines, and reads within Hamming distance 2 were collapsed, with unmergeable singletons discarded. By aligning reads against IMGT, V, D and J genes, CDR3 length, and insertions or deletions at six rearrangement sites were assigned. Within each subset, clonotype counts were normalized to sorted cell number, after which true diversity and Gini coefficients were computed with the tcR R package. Repertoire sharing was quantified using the overlap coefficient calculated on TCRB nucleotide sequences. Out-of-frame TCRB sequences from naive cells were analyzed to stand in for the pre-selection repertoire. TCRdb re-hosts the immuneACCESS table, in-frame sequences only. Its copies lack some clones; in the studies checked, an unresolved V gene accounts for under half of them, and the cause for the rest is not known. V and J calls and clone size come straight from that table; D and trimming were deduced from the DNA. The sample table lists 680,000 or so clones, roughly 16% of them with a count of one. About 0.087% of the sample is taken by the ten largest.

The chain is assembled from TRBV2 and TRBJ2-7; no D segment can be confidently identified. The sequence was obtained from a young man in good health. Sequenced material: naive CD4+ T cells from blood. The label giving this sample's cell subset or site can be read as: true naive CD4+ T cells. DNA sequence: TGTGCCAGCAGCAACTCCTGGGGTTACGAGCAGTACTTC. The resulting protein is CASSNSWGYEQYF.